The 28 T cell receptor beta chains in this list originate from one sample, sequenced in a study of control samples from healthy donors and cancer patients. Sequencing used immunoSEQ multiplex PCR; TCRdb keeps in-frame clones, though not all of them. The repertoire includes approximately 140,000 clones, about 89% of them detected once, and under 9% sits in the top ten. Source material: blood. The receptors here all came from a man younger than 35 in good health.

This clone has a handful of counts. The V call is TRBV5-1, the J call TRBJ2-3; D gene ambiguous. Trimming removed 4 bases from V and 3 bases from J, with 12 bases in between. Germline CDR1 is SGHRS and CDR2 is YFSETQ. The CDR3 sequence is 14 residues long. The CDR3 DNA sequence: TGCGCCAGCAGCCCTCTAGAACTTACAGATACGCAGTATTTT. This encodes CASSPLELTDTQYF.

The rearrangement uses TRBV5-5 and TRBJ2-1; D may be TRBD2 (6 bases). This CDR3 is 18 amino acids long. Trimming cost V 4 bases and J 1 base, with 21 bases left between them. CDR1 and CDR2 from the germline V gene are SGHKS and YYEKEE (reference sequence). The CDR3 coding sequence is TGTGCCAGCAGCCCCGAACCCGCGGGACGTGTATCCTACAATGAGCAGTTCTTC. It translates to CASSPEPAGRVSYNEQFF.

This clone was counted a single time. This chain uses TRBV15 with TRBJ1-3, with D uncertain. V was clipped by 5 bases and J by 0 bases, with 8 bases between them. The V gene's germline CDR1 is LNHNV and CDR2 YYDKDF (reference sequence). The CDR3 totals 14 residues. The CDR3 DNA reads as TGTGCCACCAGCCCCGTGACCTCTGGAAACACCATATATTTT. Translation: CATSPVTSGNTIYF.

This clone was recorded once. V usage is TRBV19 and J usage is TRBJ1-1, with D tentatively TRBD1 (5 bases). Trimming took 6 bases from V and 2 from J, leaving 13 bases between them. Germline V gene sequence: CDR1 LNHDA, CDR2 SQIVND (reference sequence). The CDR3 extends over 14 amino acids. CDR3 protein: CASRQGSVNTEAFF. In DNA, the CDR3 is TGTGCCAGTAGGCAGGGATCTGTAAACACTGAAGCTTTCTTT.

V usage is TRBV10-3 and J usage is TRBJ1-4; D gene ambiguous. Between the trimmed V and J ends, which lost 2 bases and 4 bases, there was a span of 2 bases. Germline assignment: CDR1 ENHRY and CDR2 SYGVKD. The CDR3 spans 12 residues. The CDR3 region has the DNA TGTGCCATCAGTGAGGGTAATGAAAAACTGTTTTTT. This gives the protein CAISEGNEKLFF.

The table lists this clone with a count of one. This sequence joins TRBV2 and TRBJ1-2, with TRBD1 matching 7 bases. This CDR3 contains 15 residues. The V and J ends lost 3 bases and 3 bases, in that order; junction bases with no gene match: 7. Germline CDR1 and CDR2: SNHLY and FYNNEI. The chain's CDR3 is CASSEDSGTDYGYTF. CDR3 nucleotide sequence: TGTGCCAGCAGTGAGGACTCCGGGACAGACTATGGCTACACCTTC.

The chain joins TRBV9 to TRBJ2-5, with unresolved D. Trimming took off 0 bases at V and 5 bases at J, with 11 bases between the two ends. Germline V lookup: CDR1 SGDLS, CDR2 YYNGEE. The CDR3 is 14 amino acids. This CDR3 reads CASSVAPGVETQYF. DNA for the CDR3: TGTGCCAGCAGCGTAGCCCCGGGCGTCGAGACCCAGTACTTC.

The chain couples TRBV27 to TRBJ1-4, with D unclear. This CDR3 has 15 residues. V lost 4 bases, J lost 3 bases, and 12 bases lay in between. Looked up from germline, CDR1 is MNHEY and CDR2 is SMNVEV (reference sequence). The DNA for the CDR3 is TGTGCCAGCAGTTCCTCCGGCCGGGCTAATGAAAAACTGTTTTTT. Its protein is CASSSSGRANEKLFF. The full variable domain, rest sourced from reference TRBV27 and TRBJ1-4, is EAQVTQNPRYLITVTGKKLTVTCSQNMNHEYMSWYRQDPGLGLRQIYYSMNVEVTDKGDVPEGYKVSRKEKRNFPLILESPSPNQTSLYFCASSSSGRANEKLFFGSGTQLSVL.

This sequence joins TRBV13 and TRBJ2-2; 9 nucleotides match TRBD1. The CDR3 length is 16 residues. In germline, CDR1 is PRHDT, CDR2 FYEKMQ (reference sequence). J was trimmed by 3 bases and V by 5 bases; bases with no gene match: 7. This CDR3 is CASSARQGVDTGELFF. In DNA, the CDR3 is TGTGCCAGCAGCGCAAGACAGGGGGTAGACACCGGGGAGCTGTTTTTT.

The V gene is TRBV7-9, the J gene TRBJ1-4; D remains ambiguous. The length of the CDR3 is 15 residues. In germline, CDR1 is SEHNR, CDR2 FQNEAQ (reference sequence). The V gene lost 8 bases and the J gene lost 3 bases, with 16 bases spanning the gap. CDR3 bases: TGTGCCAGCTCTCTTCAACTGGCAGCTAATGAAAAACTGTTTTTT. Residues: CASSLQLAANEKLFF.

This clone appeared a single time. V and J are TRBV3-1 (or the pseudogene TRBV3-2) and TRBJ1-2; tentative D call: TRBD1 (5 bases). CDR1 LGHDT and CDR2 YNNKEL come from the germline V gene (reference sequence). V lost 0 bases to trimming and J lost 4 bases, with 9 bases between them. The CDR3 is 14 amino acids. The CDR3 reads CASSQDQGFYGYTF. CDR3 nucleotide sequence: TGTGCCAGCAGCCAAGACCAGGGCTTCTATGGCTACACCTTC.

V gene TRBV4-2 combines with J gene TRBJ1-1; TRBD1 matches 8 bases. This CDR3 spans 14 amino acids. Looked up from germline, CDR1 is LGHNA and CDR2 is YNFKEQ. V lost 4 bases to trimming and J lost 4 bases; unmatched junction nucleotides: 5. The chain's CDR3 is CASSPIDRGTEAFF. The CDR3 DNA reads TGTGCCAGCAGCCCAATAGACAGGGGCACTGAAGCTTTCTTT.

This CDR3 reads CASSLAGGDATNEKLFF. In DNA, the CDR3 is TGTGCCAGCAGCTTGGCCGGGGGGGACGCAACTAATGAAAAACTGTTTTTT. The rearrangement joins TRBV5-8 to TRBJ1-4, with D perhaps matching TRBD1 (5 bases). V lost 0 bases and J lost 0, with 12 bases in between. CDR1 and CDR2 from the germline V gene are SGHTS and YDEGEE. CDR3 length equals 17 residues.

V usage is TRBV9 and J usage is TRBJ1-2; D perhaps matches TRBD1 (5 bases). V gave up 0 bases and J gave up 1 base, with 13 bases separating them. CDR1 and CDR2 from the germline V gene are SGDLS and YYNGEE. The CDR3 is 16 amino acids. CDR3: CASSVDSGLSNYGYTF. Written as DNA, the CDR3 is TGTGCCAGCAGCGTAGATTCAGGGCTAAGTAACTATGGCTACACCTTC.

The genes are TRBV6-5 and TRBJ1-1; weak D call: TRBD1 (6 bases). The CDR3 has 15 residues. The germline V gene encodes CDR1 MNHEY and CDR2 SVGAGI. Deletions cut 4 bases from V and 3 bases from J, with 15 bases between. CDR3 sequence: CASSSLTQGYTEAFF. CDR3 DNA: TGTGCCAGCAGTTCGCTAACGCAGGGGTACACTGAAGCTTTCTTT.

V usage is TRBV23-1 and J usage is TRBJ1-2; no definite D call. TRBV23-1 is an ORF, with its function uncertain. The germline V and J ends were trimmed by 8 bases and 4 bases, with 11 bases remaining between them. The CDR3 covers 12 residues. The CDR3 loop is CASGVSFYGYTF. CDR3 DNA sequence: TGCGCCAGCGGGGTCAGTTTCTATGGCTACACCTTC.

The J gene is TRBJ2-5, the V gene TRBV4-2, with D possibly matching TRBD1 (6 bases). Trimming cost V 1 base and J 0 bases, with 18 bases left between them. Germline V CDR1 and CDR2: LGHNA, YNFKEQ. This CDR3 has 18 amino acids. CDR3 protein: CASSQAYGADRNQETQYF. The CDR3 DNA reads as TGTGCCAGCAGCCAAGCATACGGGGCGGACAGAAACCAAGAGACCCAGTACTTC.

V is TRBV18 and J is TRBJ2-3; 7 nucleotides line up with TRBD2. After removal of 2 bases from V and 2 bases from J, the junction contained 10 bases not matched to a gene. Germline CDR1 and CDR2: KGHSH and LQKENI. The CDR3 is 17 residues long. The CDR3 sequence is CASSPRVLATPTDTQYF. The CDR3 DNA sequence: TGTGCCAGCTCACCAAGAGTACTAGCGACCCCCACAGATACGCAGTATTTT.

Here the CDR3 reads CASRLGTDQPQHF. The CDR3 DNA reads TGTGCCAGCAGACTTGGAACCGATCAGCCCCAGCATTTT. The chain links TRBV12-3 or TRBV12-4 to TRBJ1-5; unclear D gene. The CDR3 length is 13 residues. The V and J ends lost 6 bases and 5 bases respectively, with 11 bases between them.

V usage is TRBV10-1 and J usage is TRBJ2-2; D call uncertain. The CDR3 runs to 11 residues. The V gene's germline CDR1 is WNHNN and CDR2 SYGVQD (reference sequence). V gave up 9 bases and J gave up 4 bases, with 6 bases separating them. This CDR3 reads CARYLTGELFF. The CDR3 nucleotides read TGCGCCAGGTACCTCACCGGGGAGCTGTTTTTT.

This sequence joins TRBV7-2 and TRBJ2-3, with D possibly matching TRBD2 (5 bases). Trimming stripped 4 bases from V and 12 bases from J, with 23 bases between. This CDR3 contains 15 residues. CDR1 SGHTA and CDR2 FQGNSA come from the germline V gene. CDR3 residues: CASSSAVGLSYLQYF. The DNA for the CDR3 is TGTGCCAGCAGCTCAGCGGTTGGACTGTCCTACCTTCAGTATTTT. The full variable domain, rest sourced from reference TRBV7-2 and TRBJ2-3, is GAGVSQSPSNKVTEKGKDVELRCDPISGHTALYWYRQSLGQGLEFLIYFQGNSAPDKSGLPSDRFSAERTGGSVSTLTIQRTQQEDSAVYLCASSSAVGLSYLQYFGPGTRLTVL.

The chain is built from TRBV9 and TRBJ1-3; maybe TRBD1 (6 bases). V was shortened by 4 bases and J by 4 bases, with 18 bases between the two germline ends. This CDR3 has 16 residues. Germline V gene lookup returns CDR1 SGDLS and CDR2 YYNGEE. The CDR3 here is CASSSRGGLLGNTIYF. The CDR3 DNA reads TGTGCCAGCAGCAGTAGGGGGGGACTGCTGGGAAACACCATATATTTT. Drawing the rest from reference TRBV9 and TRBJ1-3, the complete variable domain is DSGVTQTPKHLITATGQRVTLRCSPRSGDLSVYWYQQSLDQGLQFLIQYYNGEERAKGNILERFSAQQFPDLHSELNLSSLELGDSALYFCASSSRGGLLGNTIYFGEGSWLTVV.

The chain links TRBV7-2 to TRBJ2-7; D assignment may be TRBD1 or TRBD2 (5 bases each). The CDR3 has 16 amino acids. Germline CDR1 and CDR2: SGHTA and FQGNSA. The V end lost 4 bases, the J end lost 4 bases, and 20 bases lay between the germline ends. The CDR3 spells CASSYLGVFPGYEQYF. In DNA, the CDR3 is TGTGCCAGCAGCTACTTAGGGGTCTTCCCGGGGTACGAGCAGTACTTC.

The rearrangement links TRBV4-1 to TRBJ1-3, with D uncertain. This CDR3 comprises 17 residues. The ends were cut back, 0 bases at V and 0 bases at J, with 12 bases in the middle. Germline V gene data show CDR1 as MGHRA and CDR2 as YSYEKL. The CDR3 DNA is TGCGCCAGCAGCCAAGATTCGGTCCCGGGCTCTGGAAACACCATATATTTT. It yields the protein CASSQDSVPGSGNTIYF.

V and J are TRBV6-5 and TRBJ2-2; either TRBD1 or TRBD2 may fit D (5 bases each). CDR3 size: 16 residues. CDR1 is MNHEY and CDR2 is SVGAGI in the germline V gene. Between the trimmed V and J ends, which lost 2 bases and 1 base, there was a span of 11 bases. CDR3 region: CASSYLGVQNTGELFF. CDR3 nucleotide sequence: TGTGCCAGCAGTTACCTGGGGGTCCAGAACACCGGGGAGCTGTTTTTT.

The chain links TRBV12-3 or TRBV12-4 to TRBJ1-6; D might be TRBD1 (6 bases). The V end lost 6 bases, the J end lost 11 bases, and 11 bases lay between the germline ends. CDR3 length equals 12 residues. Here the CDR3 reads CASRDSLTPLHF. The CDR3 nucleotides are TGTGCCAGCAGGGACAGTTTAACACCCCTCCACTTT.

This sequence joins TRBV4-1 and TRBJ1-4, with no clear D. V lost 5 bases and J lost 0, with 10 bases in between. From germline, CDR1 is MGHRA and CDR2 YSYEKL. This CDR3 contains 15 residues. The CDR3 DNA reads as TGCGCCAGCAGCGCATTACACACAACTAATGAAAAACTGTTTTTT. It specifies CASSALHTTNEKLFF.

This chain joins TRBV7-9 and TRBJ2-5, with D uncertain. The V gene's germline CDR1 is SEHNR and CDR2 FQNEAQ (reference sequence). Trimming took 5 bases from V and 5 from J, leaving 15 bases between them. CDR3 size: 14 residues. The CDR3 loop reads CASSPLGLAETQYF. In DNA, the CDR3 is TGTGCCAGCAGCCCTCTAGGGCTGGCTGAGACCCAGTACTTC.